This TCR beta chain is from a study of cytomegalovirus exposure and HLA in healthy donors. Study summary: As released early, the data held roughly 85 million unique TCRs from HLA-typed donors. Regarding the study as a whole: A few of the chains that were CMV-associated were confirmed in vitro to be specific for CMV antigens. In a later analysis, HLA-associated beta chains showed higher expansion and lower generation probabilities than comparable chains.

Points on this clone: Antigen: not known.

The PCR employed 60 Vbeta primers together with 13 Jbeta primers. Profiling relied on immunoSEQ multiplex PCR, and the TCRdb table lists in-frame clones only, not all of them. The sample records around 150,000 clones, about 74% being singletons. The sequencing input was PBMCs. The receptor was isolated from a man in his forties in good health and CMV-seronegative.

CDR3 in DNA: TGTGCCAGAAGTCCGGGACAGAATCAGCCCCAGCATTTT. Translated, it gives CARSPGQNQPQHF. The chain carries TRBV5-3 and TRBJ1-5; TRBD1 aligns across 7 bases. TRBV5-3 is treated as an ORF (open reading frame) with a function not yet certain. The V segment lost 5 bases and the J segment 4 bases; nucleotides outside the gene matches: 3. CDR3 length: 13 residues.